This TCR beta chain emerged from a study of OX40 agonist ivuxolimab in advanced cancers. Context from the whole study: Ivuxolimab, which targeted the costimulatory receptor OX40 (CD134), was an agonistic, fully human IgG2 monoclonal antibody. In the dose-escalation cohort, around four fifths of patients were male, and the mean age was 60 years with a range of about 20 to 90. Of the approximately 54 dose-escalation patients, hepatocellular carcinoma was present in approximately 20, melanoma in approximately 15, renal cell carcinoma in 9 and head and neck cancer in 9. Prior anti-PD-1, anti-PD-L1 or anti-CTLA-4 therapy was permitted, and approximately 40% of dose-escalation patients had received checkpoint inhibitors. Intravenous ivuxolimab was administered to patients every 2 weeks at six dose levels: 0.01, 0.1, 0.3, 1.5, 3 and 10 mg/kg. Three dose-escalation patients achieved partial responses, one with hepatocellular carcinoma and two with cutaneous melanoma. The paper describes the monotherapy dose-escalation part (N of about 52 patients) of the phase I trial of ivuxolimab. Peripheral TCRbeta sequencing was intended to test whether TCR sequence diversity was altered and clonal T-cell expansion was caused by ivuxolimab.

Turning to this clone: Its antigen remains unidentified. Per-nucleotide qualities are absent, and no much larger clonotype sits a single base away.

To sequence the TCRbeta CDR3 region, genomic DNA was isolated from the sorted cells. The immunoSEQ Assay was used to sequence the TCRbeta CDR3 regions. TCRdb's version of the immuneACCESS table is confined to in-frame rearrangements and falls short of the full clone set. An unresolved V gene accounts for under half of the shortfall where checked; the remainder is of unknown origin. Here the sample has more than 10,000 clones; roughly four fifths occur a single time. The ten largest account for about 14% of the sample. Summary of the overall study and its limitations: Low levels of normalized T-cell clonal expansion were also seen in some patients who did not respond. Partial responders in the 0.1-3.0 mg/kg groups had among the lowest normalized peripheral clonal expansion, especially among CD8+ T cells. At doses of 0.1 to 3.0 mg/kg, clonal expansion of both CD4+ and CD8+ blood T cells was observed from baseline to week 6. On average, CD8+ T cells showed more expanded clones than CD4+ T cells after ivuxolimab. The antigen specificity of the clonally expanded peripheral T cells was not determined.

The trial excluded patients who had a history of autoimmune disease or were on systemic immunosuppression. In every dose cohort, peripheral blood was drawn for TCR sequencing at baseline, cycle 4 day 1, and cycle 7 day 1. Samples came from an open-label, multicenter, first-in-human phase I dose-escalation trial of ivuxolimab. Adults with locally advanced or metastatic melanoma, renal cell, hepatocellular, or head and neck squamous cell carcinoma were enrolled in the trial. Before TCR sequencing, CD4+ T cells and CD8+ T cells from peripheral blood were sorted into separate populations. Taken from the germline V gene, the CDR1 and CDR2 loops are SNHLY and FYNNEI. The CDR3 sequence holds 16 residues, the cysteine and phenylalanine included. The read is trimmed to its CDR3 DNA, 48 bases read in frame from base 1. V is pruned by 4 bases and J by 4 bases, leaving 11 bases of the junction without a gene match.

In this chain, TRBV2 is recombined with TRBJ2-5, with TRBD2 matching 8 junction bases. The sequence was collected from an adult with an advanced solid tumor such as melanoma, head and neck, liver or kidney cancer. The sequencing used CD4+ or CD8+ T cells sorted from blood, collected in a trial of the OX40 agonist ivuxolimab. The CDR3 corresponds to CASSGTGGPSSETQYF. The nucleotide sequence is TGTGCCAGCAGTGGGACGGGGGGGCCAAGTTCAGAGACCCAGTACTTC.